Following are 19 T cell receptor beta chains from one sample sequenced in a study of OX40 agonist ivuxolimab in advanced cancers. Sequenced by immunoSEQ multiplex PCR; TCRdb stores in-frame clones only, minus some. The table lists about 88,000 clones, approximately 85% of them singletons. Here the sequenced sample was CD4+ or CD8+ T cells sorted from blood, taken in a trial of the OX40 agonist ivuxolimab. The receptors stem from an adult with an advanced solid tumor such as melanoma, head and neck, liver or kidney cancer.

The gene calls are TRBV4-1 and TRBJ1-2; D not resolved. This CDR3 is built from 15 residues. Trimming took 4 bases from V and 0 from J, leaving 12 bases between them. Germline assignment: CDR1 MGHRA and CDR2 YSYEKL. The CDR3 spells CASSPYVAANYGYTF. The CDR3 DNA follows: TGCGCCAGCAGCCCGTACGTGGCAGCTAACTATGGCTACACCTTC.

V and J are TRBV10-3 and TRBJ2-7; 11 positions match TRBD2. Looked up from germline, CDR1 is ENHRY and CDR2 is SYGVKD. The CDR3 has 17 residues. Unmatched junction bases numbered 11, after V lost 4 bases and J lost 3 bases. CDR3 loop: CAISGSELAGARYEQYF. Written as DNA, the CDR3 is TGTGCCATCAGTGGCTCTGAACTAGCGGGAGCTCGCTACGAGCAGTACTTC.

This sequence joins TRBV18 and TRBJ2-3, with no clear D. This CDR3 region has 12 residues. Germline CDR1 reads KGHSH; CDR2 reads LQKENI. Between the trimmed V and J ends, which lost 0 bases and 6 bases, there was a span of 4 bases. The CDR3 here is CASSPPSDTQYF. CDR3 coding DNA: TGTGCCAGCTCACCACCATCTGATACGCAGTATTTT.

This chain connects TRBV7-6 to TRBJ1-1; tentative D call: TRBD1 (5 bases). The CDR3 runs to 14 residues. Looked up from germline, CDR1 is SGHVS and CDR2 is FNYEAQ. Trimming cost V 4 bases and J 0 bases, with 9 bases left between them. This CDR3 reads CASSYAGMNTEAFF. The CDR3 DNA is TGTGCCAGCAGCTACGCAGGGATGAACACTGAAGCTTTCTTT.

J is TRBJ1-1 and V is TRBV2, with 8 bases that match TRBD1. Germline CDR1 reads SNHLY; CDR2 reads FYNNEI. V lost 6 bases to trimming and J lost 6 bases; unmatched junction nucleotides: 12. The CDR3 has 15 amino acids. This CDR3 is CASSSRTGKGPEAFF. The CDR3 DNA sequence: TGTGCCAGCAGCTCTAGGACAGGGAAGGGGCCTGAAGCTTTCTTT.

The table lists this clone with a few counts. The V gene is TRBV29-1, the J gene TRBJ1-1, with D possibly TRBD1 on 6 matching bases. CDR1 and CDR2 (germline): SQVTM, ANQGSEA. The CDR3 contains 14 residues. The V and J ends lost 6 bases and 0 bases respectively, with 14 bases between them. The CDR3 nucleotides read TGCAGCGTCGGACAGCCAATAATGAACACTGAAGCTTTCTTT. This translates into CSVGQPIMNTEAFF.

This chain uses TRBV9 with TRBJ2-1; 7 positions match TRBD1. CDR1 and CDR2 (germline): SGDLS, YYNGEE. The CDR3 spans 14 residues. Unmatched junction bases numbered 3, after V lost 2 bases and J lost 4 bases. The CDR3, as DNA: TGTGCCAGCAGCGTTAGGGGGCGGTACAATGAGCAGTTCTTC. This translates into CASSVRGRYNEQFF.

The J gene is TRBJ2-4, the V gene TRBV7-9; 12 bases map to TRBD2. The CDR3 contains 15 residues. Per the germline V gene, CDR1 is SEHNR and CDR2 is FQNEAQ (reference sequence). Trimming cost V 5 bases and J 8 bases; bases outside gene matches: 7. For the CDR3, the DNA is TGTGCCAGCAGCCCACGGACTAGCGGGATTGACATTCAGTACTTC. This sequence encodes CASSPRTSGIDIQYF. The full variable domain, in which reference TRBV7-9 and TRBJ2-4 provide the parts outside the CDR3, is DTGVSQNPRHKITKRGQNVTFRCDPISEHNRLYWYRQTLGQGPEFLTYFQNEAQLEKSRLLSDRFSAERPKGSFSTLEIQRTEQGDSAMYLCASSPRTSGIDIQYFGAGTRLSVL.

The rearrangement links TRBV5-4 to TRBJ2-3; D unclear. The CDR3 spans 14 residues. V lost 0 bases to trimming and J lost 6 bases, with 11 bases between them. CDR1 and CDR2 (germline): SGHNT, YYREEE (reference sequence). CDR3 coding DNA: TGTGCCAGCAGCTTGGGTAGCACCAGGGATACGCAGTATTTT. Translation: CASSLGSTRDTQYF.

In this sample, this clone turned up once. The chain has TRBV19 and TRBJ2-3, with D maybe TRBD2 (5 bases). Trimming took off 0 bases at V and 1 base at J, with 14 bases between the two ends. Looked up from germline, CDR1 is LNHDA and CDR2 is SQIVND (reference sequence). This CDR3 spans 17 amino acids. The CDR3 DNA is TGTGCCAGTAGTATAGAATGGACGGGGTGGGGCACAGATACGCAGTATTTT. Translating gives CASSIEWTGWGTDTQYF.

This chain connects TRBV9 to TRBJ1-1; 7 bases are shared with TRBD1. After removal of 3 bases from V and 1 base from J, the junction contained 9 bases not matched to a gene. This CDR3 region has 16 residues. The germline gives CDR1 SGDLS, CDR2 YYNGEE. CDR3 region: CASSAAGTDRNTEAFF. The DNA for the CDR3 is TGTGCCAGCAGCGCAGCCGGGACAGATAGGAACACTGAAGCTTTCTTT. Looking up the rest from reference TRBV9 and TRBJ1-1 gives the full variable domain: DSGVTQTPKHLITATGQRVTLRCSPRSGDLSVYWYQQSLDQGLQFLIQYYNGEERAKGNILERFSAQQFPDLHSELNLSSLELGDSALYFCASSAAGTDRNTEAFFGQGTRLTVV.

V and J are TRBV18 and TRBJ2-7; D is uncertain. Germline V gene data show CDR1 as KGHSH and CDR2 as LQKENI. V was clipped by 6 bases and J by 2 bases, with 14 bases between them. The CDR3 totals 14 residues. The CDR3 reads CASSEGMRTYEQYF. CDR3 bases: TGTGCCAGCTCTGAAGGCATGAGAACCTACGAGCAGTACTTC.

The chain is built from TRBV5-4 and TRBJ2-5; D unresolved. The CDR3 totals 15 residues. Germline V lookup: CDR1 SGHNT, CDR2 YYREEE (reference sequence). Trimming stripped 3 bases from V and 5 bases from J, with 17 bases between. In nucleotides, the CDR3 is TGTGCCAGCAGCTCGCCTAGTGGGTTGTCGGAGACCCAGTACTTC. Protein: CASSSPSGLSETQYF.

The rearrangement joins TRBV21-1 to TRBJ1-3. TRBV21-1 is a listed pseudogene. This CDR3 is 18 amino acids long. CDR3 in amino acids: CASSKVWVRRGPRNTIYF. The CDR3 nucleotides are TGTGCCAGCAGCAAAGTGTGGGTCCGACGGGGGCCACGAAACACCATATATTTT.

This rearrangement joins TRBV27 to TRBJ2-6; tentative D call: TRBD2 (5 bases). CDR3 length: 16 residues. In germline, CDR1 is MNHEY, CDR2 SMNVEV (reference sequence). Trimming left V 2 bases short and J 4 bases short, with 12 bases between. This chain's CDR3 is CASSLIATPGANVLTF. The CDR3, as DNA: TGTGCCAGCAGTTTAATAGCGACCCCGGGGGCCAACGTCCTGACTTTC.

This clone appeared once. The V gene is TRBV5-1, the J gene TRBJ2-5; 10 nucleotides match TRBD2. Looked up from germline, CDR1 is SGHRS and CDR2 is YFSETQ. The CDR3 consists of 17 residues. Unmatched junction bases numbered 10, after V lost 0 bases and J lost 5 bases. The CDR3 loop reads CASSLGSSGGIWETQYF. In nucleotides, the CDR3 is TGCGCCAGCAGCTTGGGCAGTAGCGGGGGGATCTGGGAGACCCAGTACTTC. Variable domain in full (rest from reference TRBV5-1 and TRBJ2-5): KAGVTQTPRYLIKTRGQQVTLSCSPISGHRSVSWYQQTPGQGLQFLFEYFSETQRNKGNFPGRFSGRQFSNSRSEMNVSTLELGDSALYLCASSLGSSGGIWETQYFGPGTRLLVL.

As for this clone: An end of the junction differs from the germline gene, which may be a read error. This sequence joins TRBV28 and TRBJ1-5; no definite D call. The CDR3 covers 12 residues. The germline gives CDR1 MDHEN, CDR2 SYDVKM. The CDR3, as DNA: TGTGCCAGCAGTTTCCCAGGTATGGGAGCGGATTTT. Translating it yields CASSFPGMGADF.

This clone was seen more than once but under ten times. The chain couples TRBV19 to TRBJ1-1, with 7 positions matching TRBD1. The CDR3 loop spans 14 amino acids. J gave up 7 bases and V 7 bases, and 12 bases lay outside the gene matches. Per the germline V gene, CDR1 is LNHDA and CDR2 is SQIVND (reference sequence). Here the CDR3 reads CASIPRTGSLEAFF. CDR3 DNA: TGTGCCAGTATCCCCCGGACAGGAAGCCTTGAAGCTTTCTTT.

The V and J genes are TRBV7-3 and TRBJ1-1; no definite D call. Trimming took 5 bases from V and 1 from J, leaving 8 bases between them. This CDR3 is 13 amino acids long. Germline V gives CDR1 SGHTA, CDR2 FQGTGA. CDR3 residues: CASSGVPNTEAFF. The CDR3 DNA reads as TGTGCCAGCAGCGGAGTTCCGAACACTGAAGCTTTCTTT.